The 26 T cell receptor beta chains listed next were all sequenced from one sample in a study of cytomegalovirus exposure and HLA in healthy donors. Primers included in the PCR were 60 Vbeta and 13 Jbeta primers. TCRdb keeps only in-frame clones here, not all; method: immunoSEQ multiplex PCR. The sample has fewer than 250,000 clones, 60% to 80% seen once. Sequencing was performed on PBMCs. All receptors come from a man between 18 and 29 years old in good health and CMV-seronegative.

J is TRBJ1-5 and V is TRBV28, with TRBD1 as a possible D gene (5 bases). The germline V gene has CDR1 MDHEN and CDR2 SYDVKM. The CDR3 consists of 13 residues. Trimming took off 6 bases at V and 1 base at J, with 7 bases between the two ends. DNA for the CDR3: TGTGCCAGCAGGCCAGGGAGCAATCAGCCCCAGCATTTT. It yields the protein CASRPGSNQPQHF.

CDR3 amino acids: CASSPLRGGPRSYEQYF. The CDR3, as DNA: TGTGCCAGCAGCCCGCTTCGGGGGGGGCCACGGTCCTACGAGCAGTACTTC. The V and J genes are TRBV7-9 and TRBJ2-7, with 8 bases lining up with TRBD2. Trimming cost V 5 bases and J 1 base; bases outside gene matches: 13. The CDR3 is 17 amino acids. Germline V gene lookup returns CDR1 SEHNR and CDR2 FQNEAQ (reference sequence).

The chain carries TRBV7-6 and TRBJ1-1; D is ambiguous. This CDR3 spans 15 amino acids. Deletions cut 5 bases from V and 3 bases from J, with 16 bases between. Germline CDR1 and CDR2: SGHVS and FNYEAQ. The CDR3 loop is CASSLLTPGDTEAFF. CDR3 nucleotide sequence: TGTGCCAGCAGCCTCCTGACCCCGGGAGACACTGAAGCTTTCTTT.

The rearrangement links TRBV11-2 to TRBJ2-7, with TRBD2 matching 13 bases. The CDR3 is 15 residues long. Germline V lookup: CDR1 SGHAT, CDR2 FQNNGV. Trimming at V came to 3 bases and at J to 3 bases, leaving 2 bases not matched to a gene. CDR3 nucleotides: TGTGCCAGCAGCTTGGGGACTAGCGGGATCTACGAGCAGTACTTC. Its protein is CASSLGTSGIYEQYF.

The chain carries TRBV23-1 and TRBJ2-3; a weak D match, TRBD1 (5 bases). TRBV23-1 is annotated as an ORF whose role is uncertain. The CDR3 length is 14 residues. Trimming left V 7 bases short and J 3 bases short, with 14 bases between. The CDR3, as DNA: TGCGCCAGCACTCCGACAGCCGAAACAGATACGCAGTATTTT. Its protein product is CASTPTAETDTQYF.

The sample holds a few counts of this clone. V and J are TRBV11-3 and TRBJ1-1; D possibly corresponds to TRBD1 (6 bases). In germline, CDR1 is SGHNT, CDR2 YENEEA. V gave up 8 bases and J gave up 4 bases, with 17 bases separating them. The CDR3 extends over 14 amino acids. The CDR3 sequence: CASSAGTTGTEAFF. The CDR3 DNA sequence: TGTGCCAGCTCGGCCGGGACAACGGGCACTGAAGCTTTCTTT.

The genes are TRBV4-2 and TRBJ2-3, with D perhaps TRBD2 (5 bases). CDR3 length: 15 residues. Germline values: CDR1 LGHNA, CDR2 YNFKEQ. Trimming left V 1 base short and J 2 bases short, with 10 bases between. The CDR3: CASSQGDSVTDTQYF. The CDR3, as DNA: TGTGCCAGCAGCCAAGGCGATAGCGTCACAGATACGCAGTATTTT.

This chain connects TRBV5-4 to TRBJ2-7, with 8 bases identical to TRBD1. Germline lookup yields CDR1 SGHNT and CDR2 YYREEE (reference sequence). The J segment lost 4 bases and the V segment lost 4 bases, leaving 10 bases of the junction unmatched. This CDR3 is 15 amino acids long. The CDR3 sequence is CASSPLAGGFYEQYF. As DNA, the CDR3 is TGTGCCAGCAGCCCCCTGGCAGGGGGCTTTTACGAGCAGTACTTC.

The table lists this clone with a few counts. The chain uses TRBV5-1 and TRBJ2-1, with 10 bases aligning to TRBD2. Germline loops: CDR1 SGHRS, CDR2 YFSETQ. The CDR3 length is 16 residues. Trimming at V came to 6 bases and at J to 5 bases, leaving 11 bases not matched to a gene. The CDR3 sequence is CASILGVGLADNEQFF. The CDR3 coding sequence is TGCGCCAGCATCCTTGGAGTTGGACTAGCGGACAATGAGCAGTTCTTC.

The gene calls are TRBV7-6 and TRBJ2-3; D is ambiguous. Trimming stripped 5 bases from V and 0 bases from J, with 12 bases between. The CDR3 covers 15 residues. Per the germline V gene, CDR1 is SGHVS and CDR2 is FNYEAQ. In DNA form, the CDR3 reads TGTGCCAGCAGCCTTCTAGGTCGGAGCACAGATACGCAGTATTTT. Its translation is CASSLLGRSTDTQYF.

The V and J genes are TRBV9 and TRBJ2-3, with TRBD2 matching over 12 bases. This CDR3 is 20 amino acids long. Germline V lookup: CDR1 SGDLS, CDR2 YYNGEE. J gave up 1 base and V 2 bases, and 14 bases lay outside the gene matches. DNA for the CDR3: TGTGCCAGCAGCGTTGACGCGTTGGCTAGCGGGAGGGGTGGCACAGATACGCAGTATTTT. Protein product: CASSVDALASGRGGTDTQYF.

The chain employs TRBV19 and TRBJ2-5; TRBD1 matches at 8 bases. The CDR3 runs to 17 residues. Germline CDR1 is LNHDA and CDR2 is SQIVND (reference sequence). V lost 3 bases and J lost 5; bases outside the gene matches: 14. The CDR3 region has the DNA TGTGCCAGTAGTATCGGAGTCGGACAGGGCCTAAGGGAGACCCAGTACTTC. This encodes CASSIGVGQGLRETQYF.

This clone was seen a few times. V usage is TRBV10-1 and J usage is TRBJ2-5; TRBD2 agrees at 12 bases. V dropped 3 bases and J dropped 5; count of bases not matched to a gene: 13. Germline CDR1 is WNHNN and CDR2 is SYGVQD (reference sequence). The CDR3 contains 18 residues. The CDR3 protein is CASSDDKTRTSGKETQYF. In nucleotides, the CDR3 is TGCGCCAGCAGTGATGATAAGACAAGGACTAGCGGGAAGGAGACCCAGTACTTC.

As concerns this clone: An end of the junction does not agree with germline; a read error may underlie this. The chain is built from TRBV7-9 and TRBJ2-5, with 8 bases identical to TRBD2. In germline, CDR1 is SEHNR, CDR2 FQNEAQ (reference sequence). CDR3 length: 16 residues. Written as DNA, the CDR3 is TGTTCCAGCAGCTCCATCTCCCTAGCGGGCCAAGAGACCCAGTACTTC. Amino acid sequence: CSSSSISLAGQETQYF.

Comment on this clone: The germline gene is not matched at one end of the junction; a read error may be the cause. The V gene is TRBV7-7, the J gene TRBJ2-1; 9 positions match TRBD1. Germline CDR1 is SSHAT and CDR2 is FNYEAQ (reference sequence). The CDR3 sequence is 15 residues long. This CDR3 reads CASSPTGGFYNEQFF. CDR3 DNA sequence: TGTGCTAGCAGCCCGACAGGGGGTTTCTACAATGAGCAGTTCTTC.

Only a few counts were recorded for this clone. The gene calls are TRBV6-5 and TRBJ2-7; possible D gene TRBD1, 5 bases. Germline lookup yields CDR1 MNHEY and CDR2 SVGAGI. This CDR3 has 12 residues. V lost 8 bases, J lost 4 bases, and 12 bases lay in between. CDR3 sequence: CASSNQGYEQYF. DNA of the CDR3: TGTGCCAGCTCTAATCAGGGTTACGAGCAGTACTTC.

This clone showed up just once. V and J are TRBV11-2 and TRBJ2-5; D might be TRBD1 (5 bases). The CDR3 loop spans 15 amino acids. Germline lookup yields CDR1 SGHAT and CDR2 FQNNGV. The germline V and J ends were trimmed by 5 bases and 3 bases, with 16 bases remaining between them. CDR3 sequence: CASSPYFQGKETQYF. CDR3 DNA: TGTGCCAGCAGCCCTTATTTTCAGGGAAAAGAGACCCAGTACTTC.

The chain is built from TRBV6-5 and TRBJ2-1; no clear D. This CDR3 comprises 13 residues. V was cut by 0 bases and J by 7 bases, with 7 bases left in between. Germline V CDR1 and CDR2: MNHEY, SVGAGI. The chain's CDR3 is CASSYSNGNEQFF. The DNA of the CDR3 is TGTGCCAGCAGTTACTCGAACGGGAATGAGCAGTTCTTC.

This chain links TRBV5-4 with TRBJ1-2; 8 bases are shared with TRBD1. Losses at the gene ends were 1 base for V and 5 bases for J; bases not matched to a gene: 7. The CDR3 length is 15 residues. The germline CDR1 and CDR2 sequences are SGHNT and YYREEE (reference sequence). This CDR3 is CASSLPRQGTYGYTF. DNA of the CDR3: TGTGCCAGCAGCTTGCCAAGACAGGGGACGTATGGCTACACCTTC. Full variable domain (rest looked up from reference TRBV5-4 and TRBJ1-2): ETGVTQSPTHLIKTRGQQVTLRCSSQSGHNTVSWYQQALGQGPQFIFQYYREEENGRGNFPPRFSGLQFPNYSSELNVNALELDDSALYLCASSLPRQGTYGYTFGSGTRLTVV.

The gene calls are TRBV7-6 and TRBJ2-3, with D possibly being TRBD1 (6 bases). This CDR3 contains 16 residues. V lost 0 bases, J lost 5 bases, and 15 bases lay in between. From germline, CDR1 is SGHVS and CDR2 FNYEAQ. CDR3 residues: CASSLAGPGVGDTQYF. CDR3 coding DNA: TGTGCCAGCAGCTTAGCAGGTCCAGGGGTGGGAGATACGCAGTATTTT.

J is TRBJ2-1 and V is TRBV19, with 7 positions matching TRBD2. V shed 7 bases and J 2 bases; nucleotides not matched to a gene: 5. Germline-derived CDR1 and CDR2 are LNHDA and SQIVND (reference sequence). The CDR3 is made up of 14 amino acids. The CDR3: CASMASGTYNEQFF. CDR3 nucleotide sequence: TGTGCCAGTATGGCGAGCGGGACCTACAATGAGCAGTTCTTC.

The rearrangement links TRBV7-8 to TRBJ1-5, with a possible D match to TRBD1 (6 bases). Deletions cut 2 bases from V and 3 bases from J, with 14 bases between. The germline CDR1 and CDR2 sequences are SGHVS and FQNEAQ. The CDR3 runs to 16 residues. CDR3 residues: CASSLNLRGPNQPQHF. DNA for the CDR3: TGTGCCAGCAGCTTAAATCTCAGGGGCCCCAATCAGCCCCAGCATTTT.

In regard to this clone: One junction end does not reproduce the germline sequence, and a read error may be involved. This chain links TRBV7-7 with TRBJ2-1, with TRBD2 identical over 8 bases. CDR1 and CDR2 (germline): SSHAT, FNYEAQ (reference sequence). The CDR3 extends over 13 amino acids. The CDR3 protein is CASSLNGREEQFF. CDR3 DNA: TGTGCTAGCAGCTTAAACGGGAGGGAGGAGCAGTTCTTC.

The rearrangement uses TRBV25-1 and TRBJ1-5, with D possibly matching TRBD1 (5 bases). Between the trimmed V and J ends, which lost 1 base and 6 bases, there was a span of 10 bases. This CDR3 region has 14 residues. In germline, CDR1 is MGHDK, CDR2 SYGVNS. CDR3 region: CASSEWGERQPQHF. The CDR3 DNA is TGTGCCAGCAGTGAATGGGGGGAACGTCAGCCCCAGCATTTT.

Concerning this clone: Germline is not matched at one junction end, which may reflect a read error. This chain links TRBV7-9 with TRBJ1-1; no firm D call. In germline, CDR1 is SEHNR, CDR2 FQNEAQ (reference sequence). The CDR3 covers 14 residues. The CDR3 protein is CSSSLVRGDTEAFF. The CDR3 bases are TGTTCCAGCAGCTTAGTTCGGGGAGACACTGAAGCTTTCTTT.

The chain carries TRBV19 and TRBJ2-3, with TRBD2 as a possible D gene (5 bases). There are 15 residues in the CDR3. V was shortened by 5 bases and J by 0 bases, with 12 bases between the two germline ends. CDR1 and CDR2 (germline): LNHDA, SQIVND (reference sequence). The CDR3 DNA reads TGTGCCAGTAGTGTTTCGCGGGTAAGCACAGATACGCAGTATTTT. Translated, it gives CASSVSRVSTDTQYF.